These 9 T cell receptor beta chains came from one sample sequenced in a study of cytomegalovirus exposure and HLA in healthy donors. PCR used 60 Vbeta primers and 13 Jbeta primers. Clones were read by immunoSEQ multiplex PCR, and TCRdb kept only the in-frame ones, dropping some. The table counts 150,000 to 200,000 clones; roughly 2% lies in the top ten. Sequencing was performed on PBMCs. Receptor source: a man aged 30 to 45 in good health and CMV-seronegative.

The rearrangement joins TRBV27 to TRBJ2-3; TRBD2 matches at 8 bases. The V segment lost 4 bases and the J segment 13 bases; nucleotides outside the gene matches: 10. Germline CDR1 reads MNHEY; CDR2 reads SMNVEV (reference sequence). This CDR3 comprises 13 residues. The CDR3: CASSSHSAGVEYF. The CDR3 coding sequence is TGTGCCAGCAGTTCCCATTCAGCGGGAGTGGAGTATTTT.

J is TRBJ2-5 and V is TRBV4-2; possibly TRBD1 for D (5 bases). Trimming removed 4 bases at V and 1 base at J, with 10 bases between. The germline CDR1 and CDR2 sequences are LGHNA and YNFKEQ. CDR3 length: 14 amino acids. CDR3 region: CASSPGQRQETQYF. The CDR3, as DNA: TGTGCCAGCAGCCCCGGACAACGCCAAGAGACCCAGTACTTC.

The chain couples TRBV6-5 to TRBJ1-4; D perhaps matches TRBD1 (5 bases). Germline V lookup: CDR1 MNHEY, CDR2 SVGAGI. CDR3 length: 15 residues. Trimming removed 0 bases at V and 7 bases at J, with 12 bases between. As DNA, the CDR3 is TGTGCCAGCAGTTACTCGTCCTCTAGGGGTGAAAAACTGTTTTTT. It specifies CASSYSSSRGEKLFF.

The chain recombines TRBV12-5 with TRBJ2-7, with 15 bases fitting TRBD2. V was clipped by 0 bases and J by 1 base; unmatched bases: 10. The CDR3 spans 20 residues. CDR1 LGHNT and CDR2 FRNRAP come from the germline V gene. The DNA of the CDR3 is TGTGCTAGTGGTTTGGTACGTCGGGGACTAGCGGGAGGTCGATCCTACGAGCAGTACTTC. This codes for CASGLVRRGLAGGRSYEQYF.

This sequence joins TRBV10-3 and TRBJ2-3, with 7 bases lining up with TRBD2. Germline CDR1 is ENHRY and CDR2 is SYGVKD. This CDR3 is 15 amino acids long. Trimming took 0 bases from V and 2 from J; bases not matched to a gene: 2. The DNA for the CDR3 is TGTGCCATCAGTGAGTCAGCGGGGTTCACAGATACGCAGTATTTT. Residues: CAISESAGFTDTQYF.

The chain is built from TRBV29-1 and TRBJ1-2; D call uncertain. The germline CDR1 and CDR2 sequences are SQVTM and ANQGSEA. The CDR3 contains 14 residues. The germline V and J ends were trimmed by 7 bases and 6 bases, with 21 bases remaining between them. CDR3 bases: TGCAGCGGGCTGCCGATGGAGGGTTTAAATGGCTACACCTTC. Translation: CSGLPMEGLNGYTF.

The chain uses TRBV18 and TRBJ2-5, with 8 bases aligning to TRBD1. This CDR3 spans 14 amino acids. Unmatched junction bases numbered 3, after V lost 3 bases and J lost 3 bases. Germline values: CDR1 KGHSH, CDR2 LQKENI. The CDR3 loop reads CASSPTTGEETQYF. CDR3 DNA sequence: TGTGCCAGCTCACCTACGACAGGGGAAGAGACCCAGTACTTC.

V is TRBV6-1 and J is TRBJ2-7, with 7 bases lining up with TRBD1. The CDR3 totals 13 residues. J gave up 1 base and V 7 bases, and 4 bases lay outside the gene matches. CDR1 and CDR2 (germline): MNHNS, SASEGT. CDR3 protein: CASTETGSYEQYF. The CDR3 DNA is TGTGCCAGCACCGAGACAGGGTCCTACGAGCAGTACTTC.

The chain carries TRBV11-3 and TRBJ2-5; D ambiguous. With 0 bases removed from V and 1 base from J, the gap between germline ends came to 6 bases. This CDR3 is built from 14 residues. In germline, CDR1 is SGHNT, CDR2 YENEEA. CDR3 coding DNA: TGTGCCAGCAGCTTAGACGGTCCCCAAGAGACCCAGTACTTC. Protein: CASSLDGPQETQYF.